The 22 T cell receptor beta chains in this list originate from one sample, sequenced in a study of post-analysis software for immune sequencing data (dated by TCRdb to 2013 to 2016). The receptor library was made with PCR. TCRdb names Illumina HiSeq 2500 as the instrument used. To reduce PCR and sequencing biases, unique molecular identifiers were incorporated into the TCR beta cDNA libraries. TCRdb took the public reads, trimmed them with fastp at Q25, ran MiXCR for clone calling and kept in-frame beta chains. Entries are consolidated by CDR3 protein sequence, retaining the most common genes and DNA. Present in this sample are 820,000 or so distinct CDR3 sequences, about 50% of which were seen just once. The ten biggest clones cover approximately 4.4% of the sample. For these TCRs, the target antigens are not known. Overall study outcomes, separate from this receptor: Four or five TRBV segments, including TRBV5-6, TRBV5-1 and TRBV20-1, were significantly more frequent in patients than controls.

Sequenced material: blood. The receptor set was obtained from a girl aged 10 to 17 with multiple sclerosis.

V is TRBV20-1 and J is TRBJ2-7; TRBD2 is a possible D gene (5 bases). The V gene's germline CDR1 is DFQATT and CDR2 SNEGSKA (reference sequence). The CDR3 has 11 residues. V lost 6 bases, J lost 4 bases, and 10 bases lay in between. The CDR3 DNA reads as TGCAGTGCCCGAACTAGGTACGAGCAGTACTTC. Translating it yields CSARTRYEQYF.

V and J are TRBV19 and TRBJ1-5; D is perhaps TRBD1 (5 bases). Trimming cost V 2 bases and J 6 bases, with 8 bases left between them. The length of the CDR3 is 13 residues. Looked up from germline, CDR1 is LNHDA and CDR2 is SQIVND (reference sequence). CDR3 DNA: TGTGCCAGTAGTATATGGGGCCTTCAGCCCCAGCATTTT. This sequence encodes CASSIWGLQPQHF.

The chain combines TRBV29-1 with TRBJ1-2; D not resolved. This CDR3 is 11 amino acids long. The germline V gene encodes CDR1 SQVTM and CDR2 ANQGSEA. Trimming pared 5 bases from V and 8 bases from J, leaving 12 bases between. This chain's CDR3 is CSVLASEGYTF. The CDR3 nucleotides read TGCAGCGTTCTGGCCTCGGAGGGCTACACCTTC.

The chain carries TRBV4-2 and TRBJ1-1; TRBD1 aligns across 8 bases. J gave up 0 bases and V 3 bases, and 9 bases lay outside the gene matches. This CDR3 comprises 17 residues. Germline V lookup: CDR1 LGHNA, CDR2 YNFKEQ. The CDR3 region is CASSHLTRTGMNTEAFF. Written as DNA, the CDR3 is TGTGCCAGCAGCCACCTGACCCGGACAGGGATGAACACTGAAGCTTTCTTT.

The chain employs TRBV6-1 and TRBJ2-7; 9 bases are a match to TRBD1. The DNA end is a closer match to TRBJ2-5, so the J assignment may be wrong. CDR3 size: 18 residues. Germline CDR1 MNHNS, CDR2 SASEGT. This CDR3 is CASSRPGQGARGRETQYF. The DNA of the CDR3 is TGTGCCAGCAGCCGACCGGGACAGGGAGCCCGAGGGCGAGAGACCCAGTACTTC.

The chain couples TRBV10-3 to TRBJ2-3, with 9 bases matching TRBD2. Germline V lookup: CDR1 ENHRY, CDR2 SYGVKD. The CDR3 length is 13 residues. With V trimmed by 8 bases and J by 6 bases, 6 bases remained unmatched. CDR3 sequence (DNA): TGTGCCATCGCGGCGGGAGGGGCTGATACGCAGTATTTT. It codes for CAIAAGGADTQYF.

CDR3 coding DNA: TGTGCCAGCAGCCACGAGGCCTATGGCTACACCTTC. Translated, it gives CASSHEAYGYTF. J is TRBJ1-2 and V is TRBV3-1; no clear D gene. The CDR3 is made up of 12 amino acids. The V and J ends lost 3 bases and 4 bases respectively, with 6 bases between them. Looked up from germline, CDR1 is LGHDT and CDR2 is YNNKEL (reference sequence).

The chain links TRBV20-1 to TRBJ1-2; D ambiguous. The CDR3 spans 10 residues. Trimming took 1 base from V and 6 from J, leaving 3 bases between them. CDR1 DFQATT and CDR2 SNEGSKA come from the germline V gene (reference sequence). CDR3 sequence: CSARGDGYTF. The CDR3 coding sequence is TGCAGTGCTAGAGGGGATGGCTACACCTTC.

The V and J genes are TRBV6-1 and TRBJ2-3; TRBD2 agrees at 7 bases. This CDR3 contains 16 residues. V lost 8 bases and J lost 1; bases outside the gene matches: 12. Germline assignment: CDR1 MNHNS and CDR2 SASEGT. The CDR3 region has the DNA TGTGCCAGCCTGAAGGGGCTAGGGAGGGGCACAGATACGCAGTATTTT. Its translation is CASLKGLGRGTDTQYF.

A few counts support this clonotype. The V and J genes are TRBV20-1 and TRBJ2-5; 8 bases agree with TRBD2. The germline V gene encodes CDR1 DFQATT and CDR2 SNEGSKA (reference sequence). V was pared by 6 bases and J by 3 bases, with 6 bases of the junction left unmatched. This CDR3 region has 13 residues. CDR3 loop: CSATTSGEETQYF. Written as DNA, the CDR3 is TGCAGTGCAACTACTAGCGGAGAAGAGACCCAGTACTTC.

Of note for this clonotype: This may stem from a read error, because a much larger clone lies one nucleotide away. The V call is TRBV4-1, the J call TRBJ2-7, with D maybe TRBD1 (5 bases). Germline CDR1 reads MGHRA; CDR2 reads YSYEKL. CDR3 length: 14 residues. V lost 1 base and J 2 bases, leaving 9 bases between the germline ends. CDR3 sequence reads: CASSQGQIPYEQYF. Here the CDR3 DNA reads TGCGCCAGCAGCCAAGGACAGATCCCCTACGAGCAGTACTTC.

The chain couples TRBV5-6 to TRBJ2-1; possibly TRBD2 for D (5 bases). V dropped 2 bases and J dropped 4 bases, with 16 bases sitting between them. CDR1 is SGHDT, CDR2 YYEEEE, per germline. The CDR3 sequence is 16 residues long. The CDR3 sequence is CASSLQLSVLYNEQFF. The CDR3 DNA follows: TGTGCCAGCAGCTTACAACTTAGCGTACTTTACAATGAGCAGTTCTTC. The full variable domain, rest sourced from reference TRBV5-6 and TRBJ2-1, is DAGVTQSPTHLIKTRGQQVTLRCSPKSGHDTVSWYQQALGQGPQFIFQYYEEEERQRGNFPDRFSGHQFPNYSSELNVNALLLGDSALYLCASSLQLSVLYNEQFFGPGTRLTVL.

This chain connects TRBV12-5 to TRBJ2-1; tentatively, D is TRBD1 (7 bases). The germline V and J ends were trimmed by 5 bases and 8 bases, with 19 bases remaining between them. This CDR3 region has 15 residues. CDR1 is LGHNT, CDR2 FRNRAP, per germline. The CDR3: CASGAGAGQMDEQFF. CDR3 nucleotides: TGTGCTAGTGGTGCCGGCGCGGGACAGATGGATGAGCAGTTCTTC. Full variable domain (remainder filled in from reference TRBV12-5 and TRBJ2-1): DARVTQTPRHKVTEMGQEVTMRCQPILGHNTVFWYRQTMMQGLELLAYFRNRAPLDDSGMPKDRFSAEMPDATLATLKIQPSEPRDSAVYFCASGAGAGQMDEQFFGPGTRLTVL.

There are a few counts of this clonotype. This rearrangement joins TRBV7-9 to TRBJ2-7; 9 nucleotides match TRBD1. The CDR3 covers 14 residues. From germline, CDR1 is SEHNR and CDR2 FQNEAQ (reference sequence). The trim removed 5 bases at V and 3 bases at J, leaving 5 bases unmatched. The CDR3 nucleotides are TGTGCCAGCAGCGTCCGGGACAGGGACTACGAGCAGTACTTC. Protein product: CASSVRDRDYEQYF.

The chain is built from TRBV7-9 and TRBJ2-1, with 8 positions matching TRBD1. Trimming cost V 0 bases and J 4 bases; bases outside gene matches: 5. Germline loops: CDR1 SEHNR, CDR2 FQNEAQ (reference sequence). The CDR3 totals 16 residues. The CDR3 reads CASSLASGGKYNEQFF. Here the CDR3 DNA reads TGTGCCAGCAGCTTAGCGTCAGGGGGCAAGTACAATGAGCAGTTCTTC. The entire variable domain, with the rest obtained from reference TRBV7-9 and TRBJ2-1, is as follows: DTGVSQNPRHKITKRGQNVTFRCDPISEHNRLYWYRQTLGQGPEFLTYFQNEAQLEKSRLLSDRFSAERPKGSFSTLEIQRTEQGDSAMYLCASSLASGGKYNEQFFGPGTRLTVL.

The rearrangement uses TRBV24-1 and TRBJ2-5; D gene ambiguous. CDR3 size: 16 residues. CDR1 is KGHDR and CDR2 is SFDVKD in the germline V gene. The V end was cut by 3 bases, the J end by 5 bases, with 18 bases between. CDR3 sequence: CATSDRSAGPGETQYF. The CDR3 DNA follows: TGTGCCACCAGTGATCGGTCGGCAGGCCCTGGGGAGACCCAGTACTTC.

The chain has TRBV20-1 and TRBJ1-6; D not resolved. CDR1 is DFQATT and CDR2 is SNEGSKA in the germline V gene (reference sequence). The CDR3 contains 15 residues. V was trimmed by 0 bases and J by 6 bases, leaving 12 bases between them. The CDR3 region is CSARDKATSNSPLHF. The CDR3 DNA sequence: TGCAGTGCTAGAGATAAGGCTACTAGTAATTCACCCCTCCACTTT.

V usage is TRBV4-1 and J usage is TRBJ2-3; 8 bases line up with TRBD1. The trim removed 3 bases at V and 4 bases at J, leaving 6 bases unmatched. The CDR3 runs to 15 residues. CDR1 is MGHRA, CDR2 YSYEKL, per germline. CDR3 protein: CASSHAGQGADTQYF. In DNA form, the CDR3 reads TGCGCCAGCAGCCACGCTGGACAGGGCGCAGATACGCAGTATTTT.

The rearrangement joins TRBV10-3 to TRBJ1-4, with a tentative D call TRBD1 (5 bases). V lost 11 bases to trimming and J lost 3 bases, with 10 bases between them. The CDR3 is made up of 12 amino acids. Germline CDR1 ENHRY, CDR2 SYGVKD. CDR3 in amino acids: CAAGRANEKLFF. The CDR3, as DNA: TGTGCCGCGGGCAGGGCTAATGAAAAACTGTTTTTT.

CDR3 protein: CATSESGHLAGGTDTQYF. The CDR3 DNA sequence: TGTGCCACCAGCGAGAGTGGCCACCTAGCGGGAGGCACAGATACGCAGTATTTT. This chain connects TRBV15 to TRBJ2-3; TRBD2 agrees at 10 bases. CDR1 is LNHNV and CDR2 is YYDKDF in the germline V gene (reference sequence). Trimming removed 5 bases from V and 1 base from J; junction bases left unmatched: 12. CDR3 length equals 18 residues.

The CDR3 DNA sequence: TGTGCCAGCAGCCCACGACTAGGGGACAGGGCTATGGGTGCGCAGTATTTT. As protein: CASSPRLGDRAMGAQYF. The chain links TRBV5-5 to TRBJ2-3; 9 bases fit TRBD1. This CDR3 is built from 17 residues. Unmatched junction bases numbered 19, after V lost 4 bases and J lost 10 bases. Germline V lookup: CDR1 SGHKS, CDR2 YYEKEE (reference sequence). The full variable domain, its missing parts supplied by reference TRBV5-5 and TRBJ2-3, is DAGVTQSPTHLIKTRGQQVTLRCSPISGHKSVSWYQQVLGQGPQFIFQYYEKEERGRGNFPDRFSARQFPNYSSELNVNALLLGDSALYLCASSPRLGDRAMGAQYFGPGTRLTVL.

V is TRBV14 and J is TRBJ1-2; TRBD1 might be the D (6 bases). Between the trimmed V and J ends, which lost 2 bases and 8 bases, there was a span of 12 bases. The CDR3 sequence is 13 residues long. The germline V gene encodes CDR1 SGHDN and CDR2 FVKESK. The CDR3 nucleotides read TGTGCCAGCAGCCAACAGGGGTTTCGCGGCTACACCTTC. Amino acid sequence: CASSQQGFRGYTF.